This T cell receptor beta chain was identified in a study of cytomegalovirus exposure and HLA in healthy donors. General study findings and limits: Segments of the TCR beta V type were, in most cases, productive about 87% or about 30% of the time in an earlier analysis.

Turning to this clone: The antigen is undetermined.

The primer mix had 60 Vbeta and 13 Jbeta primers. Assay: immunoSEQ multiplex PCR; the TCRdb copy retains only in-frame clones and omits some. Among about 140,000 clones listed, roughly 85% were seen once. This receptor was taken from a man aged 40-49 years in good health and CMV-seronegative. The material sequenced was PBMCs.

This chain's CDR3 is CASSVTSGGTDTQYF. DNA of the CDR3: TGTGCCAGCAGCGTTACTAGCGGGGGGACTGATACGCAGTATTTT. The genes are TRBV9 and TRBJ2-3, with 12 bases aligning to TRBD2. With 2 bases clipped from V and 6 bases from J, the junction kept 4 bases outside the gene matches. The CDR3 length is 15 residues. The germline V gene encodes CDR1 SGDLS and CDR2 YYNGEE.